This paragraph reports one TCR beta chain. Its antigen is not identified. 5'RACE, which relied on constant-segment primers, yielded TCR alpha and TCR beta cDNA libraries carrying sample barcodes and UMIs. TCRdb passed the 5' RACE reads through MiXCR, listing each CDR3 protein once. The repertoire has about 210,000 distinct CDR3 sequences, about 11% of them found once; the top ten carry less than 4%. V dropped 11 bases and J dropped 7; count of bases not matched to a gene: 6. Germline V gene sequence: CDR1 SEHNR, CDR2 FQNEAQ (reference sequence). This CDR3 is built from 12 residues. This sample was included in a study of T-cell memory formation after mild COVID-19. Findings of the study overall: Memory from before infection featured some responding clones, which suggests cross-reactive memory joined.

The source is a man aged 18-30 years who had mild COVID-19 (a few samples of this study predate the infection). Cell type and time point are not known. V is TRBV7-9 and J is TRBJ2-1; 9 bases fit TRBD1. Sequenced material: PBMCs or a T cell subset sorted from them (not recorded which). The CDR3 loop reads CAPGTGSNEQFF. The CDR3 DNA follows: TGTGCCCCGGGGACAGGGTCGAATGAGCAGTTCTTC.